The entry below gives a single T cell receptor beta chain sequence along with its context. Its antigen is undetermined. The data were obtained in a study of identical twins. Study-level results: Memory repertoires showed no such pattern, whereas abundant cord blood beta clonotypes carried fewer insertions.

TCRdb re-analysed the 5' RACE reads in MiXCR, keeping a single row per CDR3 protein. Among about 18,000 distinct CDR3 sequences listed, roughly 70% were seen once. CDR3 size: 13 residues. The V end was cut by 5 bases, the J end by 3 bases, with 8 bases between. CDR1 and CDR2 (germline): SGHNT, YENEEA. J is TRBJ1-5 and V is TRBV11-3, with D possibly being TRBD1 (6 bases). The receptor was isolated from a woman younger than 35 in good health. This table probably holds off-target reads from a library built for another chain. The specimen sequenced was memory (CD45RO+) T cells sorted from blood. CDR3 coding DNA: TGTGCCAGCAGCGGGGGGCCCAATCAGCCCCAGCATTTT. Protein sequence: CASSGGPNQPQHF.